Sequencing of this T cell receptor (beta chain) was carried out in a study of cytomegalovirus exposure and HLA in healthy donors. V was pared by 6 bases and J by 0 bases, with 11 bases between. CDR3 length: 14 residues. CDR1 is PRHDT, CDR2 FYEKMQ, per germline (reference sequence). Primers: 60 Vbeta forward and 13 Jbeta reverse. Clones were read by immunoSEQ multiplex PCR, and TCRdb kept only the in-frame ones, dropping some. The sample records fewer than 250,000 clones, 76% being singletons. The chain joins TRBV13 to TRBJ1-2; no firm D call. The sample was PBMCs. The TCR sequence derives from a young man in good health and CMV-seronegative. For the CDR3, the DNA is TGTGCCAGCAGTCTGACCGGAGCTAACTATGGCTACACCTTC. Amino acid sequence: CASSLTGANYGYTF.